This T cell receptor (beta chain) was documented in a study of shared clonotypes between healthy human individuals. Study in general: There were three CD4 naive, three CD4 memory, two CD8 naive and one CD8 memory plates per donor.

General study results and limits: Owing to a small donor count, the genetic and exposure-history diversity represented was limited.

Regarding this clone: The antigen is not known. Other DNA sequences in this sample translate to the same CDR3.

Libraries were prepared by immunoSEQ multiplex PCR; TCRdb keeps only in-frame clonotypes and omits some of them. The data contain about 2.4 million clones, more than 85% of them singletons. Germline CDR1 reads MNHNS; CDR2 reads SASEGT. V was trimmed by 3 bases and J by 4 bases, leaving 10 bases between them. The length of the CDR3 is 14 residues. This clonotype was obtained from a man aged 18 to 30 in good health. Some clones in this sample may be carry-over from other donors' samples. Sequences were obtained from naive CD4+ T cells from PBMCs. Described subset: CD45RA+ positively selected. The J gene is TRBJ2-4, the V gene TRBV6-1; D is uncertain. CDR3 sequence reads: CASSEGGAKNIQYF. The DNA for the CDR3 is TGTGCCAGCAGTGAGGGCGGAGCAAAAAACATTCAGTACTTC.